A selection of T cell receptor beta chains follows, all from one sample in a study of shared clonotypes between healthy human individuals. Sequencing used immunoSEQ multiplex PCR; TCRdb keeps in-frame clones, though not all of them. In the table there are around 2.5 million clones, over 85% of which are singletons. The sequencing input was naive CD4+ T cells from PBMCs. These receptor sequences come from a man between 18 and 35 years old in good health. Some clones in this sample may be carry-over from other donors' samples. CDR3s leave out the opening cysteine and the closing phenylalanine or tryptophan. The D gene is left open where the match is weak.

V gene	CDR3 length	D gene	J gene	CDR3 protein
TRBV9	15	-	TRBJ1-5	ASRTRGNQYSNQPQH
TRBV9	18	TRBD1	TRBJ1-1	ASSVGPWGTGGLMNTEAF
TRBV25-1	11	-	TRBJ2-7	ASSLQGTYEQY
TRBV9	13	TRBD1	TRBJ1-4	ASSVAQGAAEKLF
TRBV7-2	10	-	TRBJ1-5	ASTLNNQPQH
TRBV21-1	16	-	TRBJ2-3	ASRDSSGENKYPGTQY
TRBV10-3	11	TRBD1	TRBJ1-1	AIRPGGNTEAF
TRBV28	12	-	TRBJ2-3	ASSLGGSTDTQY
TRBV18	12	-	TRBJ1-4	ASSSQRADRKLF
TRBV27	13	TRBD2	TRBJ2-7	ASSLWASGGGEQY
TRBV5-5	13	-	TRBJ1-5	ASSFWVLPNQPQH
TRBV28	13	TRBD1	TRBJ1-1	ASTSGGAANTEAF
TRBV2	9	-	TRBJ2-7	ASSEFNEQY
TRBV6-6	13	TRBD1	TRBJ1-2	ASRTGGQGVHGYT
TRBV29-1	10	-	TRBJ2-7	SVGGAVYEQY
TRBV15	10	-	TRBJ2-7	ATSRDSYEQY
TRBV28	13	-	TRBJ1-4	ASTPGGAANEKLF
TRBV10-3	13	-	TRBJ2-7	AISDHLLSSYEQY